This entry features one T cell receptor (beta chain) sequence. Its target is unknown. Germline CDR1 DFQATT, CDR2 SNEGSKA (reference sequence). The CDR3 covers 11 residues. V was pared by 2 bases and J by 6 bases, with 8 bases between. Autoimmune disease history or systemic immunosuppression barred patients. Peripheral blood came from all dose cohorts at three timepoints. Sequencing was performed with immunoSEQ multiplex PCR; in TCRdb, only in-frame clones are kept and a portion is missing. Here the sample spans 70,000 to 80,000 clones, 80% to 90% being singletons. The data were obtained in a study of OX40 agonist ivuxolimab in advanced cancers. Study-level background: Intravenous ivuxolimab was administered to patients every 2 weeks at 0.01 to 10 mg/kg. General observations from the study: More expanded clones were found, on average, in CD8+ than in CD4+ T cells.

Material: CD4+ or CD8+ T cells sorted from blood, obtained in a trial of the OX40 agonist ivuxolimab. The V and J genes are TRBV20-1 and TRBJ2-7; TRBD2 might be the D (5 bases). The origin of this receptor is an adult with an advanced solid tumor such as melanoma, head and neck, liver or kidney cancer. CDR3 bases: TGCAGTGCTAGAAGTCGGGGCGAGCAGTACTTC. Amino acid sequence: CSARSRGEQYF.